This T cell receptor beta chain was obtained from a study of shared clonotypes between healthy human individuals. CDR3 size: 11 residues. The germline CDR1 and CDR2 sequences are DFQATT and SNEGSKA (reference sequence). Trimming stripped 6 bases from V and 1 base from J, with 6 bases between. Per the authors' pipeline: Filtering differed since immunoSEQ provided only junctions, with no quality scores. The data were produced by immunoSEQ multiplex PCR, yet TCRdb's version contains in-frame clones alone and is incomplete. D and trimming were read from the DNA, whereas the V and J calls and clone size are those reported in that table. The sample consists of 500,000 to 650,000 clones, around 80% of them appearing once. The study's findings and limits: Only blood samples were collected, and tissue repertoires likely differ.

Note on this clone: The antigen remains unidentified.

Sequenced material: PBMCs. The receptor's source is a woman in her forties in good health. Some clones in this sample may be carry-over from other donors' samples. This rearrangement joins TRBV20-1 to TRBJ1-1; D is undetermined. This CDR3 is CSAAQNTEAFF. The DNA for the CDR3 is TGCAGTGCAGCTCAGAACACTGAAGCTTTCTTT.